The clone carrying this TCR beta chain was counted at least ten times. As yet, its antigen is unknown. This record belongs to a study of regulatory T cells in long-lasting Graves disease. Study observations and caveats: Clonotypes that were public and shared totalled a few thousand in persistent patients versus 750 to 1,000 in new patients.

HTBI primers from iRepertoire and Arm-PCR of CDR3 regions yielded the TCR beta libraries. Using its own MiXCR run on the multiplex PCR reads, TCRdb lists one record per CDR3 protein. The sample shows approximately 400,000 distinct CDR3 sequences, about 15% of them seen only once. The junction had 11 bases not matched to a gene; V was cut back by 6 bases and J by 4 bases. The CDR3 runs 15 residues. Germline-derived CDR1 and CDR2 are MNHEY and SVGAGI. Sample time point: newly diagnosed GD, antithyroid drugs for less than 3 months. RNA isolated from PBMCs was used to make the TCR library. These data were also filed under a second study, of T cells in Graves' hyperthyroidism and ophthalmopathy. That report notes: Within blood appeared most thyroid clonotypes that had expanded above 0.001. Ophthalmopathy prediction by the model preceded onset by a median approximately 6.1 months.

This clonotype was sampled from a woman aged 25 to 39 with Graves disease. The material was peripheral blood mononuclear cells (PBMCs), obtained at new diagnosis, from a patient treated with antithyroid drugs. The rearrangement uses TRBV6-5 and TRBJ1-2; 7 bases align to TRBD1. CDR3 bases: TGTGCCAGCAGCTACGGACAGGAAGGGCTCTATGGCTACACCTTC. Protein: CASSYGQEGLYGYTF.